The rows below give T cell receptor beta chains drawn from one sample of a study of T cells in Graves' hyperthyroidism and ophthalmopathy. TCRdb re-called the multiplex PCR reads with MiXCR, one entry per CDR3 protein. The sample shows 92,000 or so distinct CDR3 sequences, around 52% of them seen only once. Source material: blood. The origin of the receptors is a woman between 40 and 50 years old with Graves' hyperthyroidism. CDR3s include the opening cysteine and the closing phenylalanine or tryptophan. A D gene is named only where the DNA matches it firmly. Only part of the rows carry a size: once, few, many, or a class if the clone is expanded.

>TRBJ2-5|many|TRBV5-1|TRBD2
TGCGCCAGCAGCTTGGACCAGGGAGGGGAGACCCAGTACTTC
CASSLDQGGETQYF
>TRBJ1-2|NA|TRBV12-3/TRBV12-4|TRBD1
TGTGCCAGCAGCGGGACAGGGGAAGGCTACACCTTC
CASSGTGEGYTF
>TRBJ2-3|many|TRBV24-1|NA
TGTGCCACCAGTGACGTCACAAATAGCACTAGCACAGATACGCAGTATTTT
CATSDVTNSTSTDTQYF
>TRBJ1-1|many|TRBV7-9|NA
TGTGCCAGCAGCCATTCCGGACTTGAAGCTTTCTTT
CASSHSGLEAFF
>TRBJ1-1|many|TRBV5-1|NA
TGCGCCAGCAGCTTGGATGCGCACACTGAAGCTTTCTTT
CASSLDAHTEAFF
>TRBJ1-3|once|TRBV12-3/TRBV12-4|NA
TGTGCCAGCAGTTTATCCGGGGGGAACACCATATATTTT
CASSLSGGNTIYF
>TRBJ2-5|NA|TRBV12-3/TRBV12-4|NA
TGTGCCATCAGTGAGGGTTTTCAGGGGGGGGTGGAGACCCAGTACTTC
CAISEGFQGGVETQYF
>TRBJ2-7|NA|TRBV29-1|NA
TGCAGCGTTGCCTCGCACCCGTACGAGGACGAGCAGTACTTC
CSVASHPYEDEQYF
>TRBJ1-6|NA|TRBV6-5|TRBD1
TGTGCCAGCAGTGGAGACAGGGGGGGATCACCCCTCCACTTT
CASSGDRGGSPLHF
>TRBJ1-2|NA|TRBV29-1|NA
TGCAGCGTTGACGGGAGAGATGGCTACACCTTC
CSVDGRDGYTF
>TRBJ1-4|few|TRBV15|NA
TGTGCCACCAGCAGAGATCGTTATGAAAAACTGTTTTTT
CATSRDRYEKLFF
>TRBJ1-2|NA|TRBV7-2|TRBD1
TGTGCCAGCAGCTTCAGGGGGCTCTATGGCTACACCTTC
CASSFRGLYGYTF
>TRBJ2-2|NA|TRBV4-1|TRBD1
TGCGCCAGCAGCCGGGACAGGGGGCTCGGGGAGCTGTTTTTT
CASSRDRGLGELFF
>TRBJ2-7|NA|TRBV19|NA
TGTGCCAGTAGTATAAGCCGACTCGACCCCTTCTACGAGCAGTACTTC
CASSISRLDPFYEQYF
>TRBJ1-1|NA|TRBV2|NA
TGTGCCAGCAGAGATCTAAGGTCCACTGAAGCTTTCTTT
CASRDLRSTEAFF
>TRBJ2-5|NA|TRBV25-1|NA
TGTGCCAGCAGTGAGAGGCTAGCCATAGAGACCCAGTACTTC
CASSERLAIETQYF
>TRBJ1-4|many|TRBV2|TRBD1
TGTGCCAGCACCCTCGACAGGGTGTTTGAAAAACTGTTTTTT
CASTLDRVFEKLFF
>TRBJ1-2|NA|TRBV29-1|TRBD1
TGCGGCATTGGCTCAGGGGGGAACTATGGCTACACCTTC
CGIGSGGNYGYTF
>TRBJ1-5|many|TRBV12-3/TRBV12-4|NA
TGTGCCAGCCGAGTGACAGATAGCAATCAGCCCCAGCATTTT
CASRVTDSNQPQHF
>TRBJ2-5|NA|TRBV29-1|TRBD2
TGCAGCGTTGACCCTAGCGGGAGACGGGAGACCCAGTACTTC
CSVDPSGRRETQYF
>TRBJ2-5|NA|TRBV10-3|NA
TGTGCCATCAGGGAGGTAGGGAAGACCCAGTACTTC
CAIREVGKTQYF
>TRBJ2-5|many|TRBV29-1|NA
TGCAGCGTTGCCGGGACTCTCCGGGCAGAGACCCAGTACTTC
CSVAGTLRAETQYF
>TRBJ2-7|NA|TRBV6-1|TRBD2
TGTGCCAGCACCGGACTAGCGGGAGTTTCCTACGAGCAGTACTTC
CASTGLAGVSYEQYF
>TRBJ1-2|NA|TRBV29-1|TRBD1
TGCAGCGTTGAAGACGGGACAGGGGTGTATGGCTACACCTTC
CSVEDGTGVYGYTF
>TRBJ1-5|many|TRBV16|NA
TGTGCCAGCAGCCAATCTGGAGGGGGTAATCAGCCCCAGCATTTT
CASSQSGGGNQPQHF
>TRBJ2-7|NA|TRBV5-1|TRBD2
TGCGCCAGCAGCACTTACGCGGGAGGGGAGCAGTACTTC
CASSTYAGGEQYF
>TRBJ1-2|NA|TRBV20-1|NA
TGCAGTGCTACAAGGACGGTAAACTATGGCTACACCTTC
CSATRTVNYGYTF
>TRBJ2-3|NA|TRBV6-6|NA
TGTGCCAGCAGTTACGATGCCCCCAGCGGCACAGATACGCAGTATTTT
CASSYDAPSGTDTQYF
>TRBJ1-1|many|TRBV20-1|NA
TGCAGGGCAGGTCAGGCCATGAACACTGAAGCTTTCTTT
CRAGQAMNTEAFF
>TRBJ1-5|NA|TRBV11-1|TRBD1
TGTGCCAGCAGTCTCCGGACAGGGGGGCCCCAGCATTTT
CASSLRTGGPQHF
>TRBJ2-6|once|TRBV5-1|NA
TGCGCCAGCAGCGGGTCCTCTGGGGCCAACGTCCTGACTTTC
CASSGSSGANVLTF
>TRBJ2-7|many|TRBV2|NA
TGTGCCAGCAGCAACTTGCAAGGGGAGCAGTACTTC
CASSNLQGEQYF
>TRBJ1-2|many|TRBV9|NA
TGTGCCAGCAGCCCAGGGACGACTGGCTACACCTTC
CASSPGTTGYTF
>TRBJ2-3|few|TRBV12-3/TRBV12-4|TRBD2
TGTGCCAGCAGTTCAGGACTAGCGGGTGTTACTAGCACAGATACGCAGTATTTT
CASSSGLAGVTSTDTQYF
>TRBJ1-2|few|TRBV20-1|TRBD1
TGCAGTGCTAGTGGACAGGGGTATGGCTACACCTTC
CSASGQGYGYTF
>TRBJ1-1|many|TRBV29-1|TRBD1
TGCAGCGTTCTCGGGACAGGGGGCGAAAACACTGAAGCTTTCTTT
CSVLGTGGENTEAFF
>TRBJ2-7|NA|TRBV11-1|NA
TGTGCCAGCAGCTTATCTTCCAGGGACCCTTACGAGCAGTACTTC
CASSLSSRDPYEQYF
>TRBJ2-6|NA|TRBV10-3|NA
TGTGCCATCAGTGAGACAGGGGCCAACGTCCTGACTTTC
CAISETGANVLTF
>TRBJ1-2|NA|TRBV20-1|NA
TGCAGTGCTAAGCAGGGGAGAGGCTATGGCTACACCTTC
CSAKQGRGYGYTF
>TRBJ1-2|many|TRBV7-2|NA
TGTGCCAGCAGCCAAACAGGGACCGGCTTCTACACCTTC
CASSQTGTGFYTF
>TRBJ1-1|NA|TRBV6-5|NA
TGTGCCAGCAGGAGAGCCAGCCGAAGTCGAGCTGAAGCTTTCTTT
CASRRASRSRAEAFF
>TRBJ1-4|NA|TRBV2|NA
TGTGCCAGCAGTTCTGAAGGGGAGGAAAAACTGTTTTTT
CASSSEGEEKLFF
>TRBJ2-2|once|TRBV27|TRBD2
TGTGCCTGCAGTTTTGGTCTAGCGGGAGATCACACCGGGGAGCTGTTTTTT
CACSFGLAGDHTGELFF
>TRBJ2-5|NA|TRBV10-3|NA
TGTGCCATCGGGCAAGCGGGTCGGGAGACCCAGTACTTC
CAIGQAGRETQYF
>TRBJ1-2|many|TRBV7-3|NA
TGTGCCAGCAGCTTAGGCCCCTTGGGGGACTACACCTTC
CASSLGPLGDYTF
>TRBJ2-5|many|TRBV7-2|NA
TGTGCCAGCAGCTTATCGGGTGCCCAACGAGAGACCCAGTACTTC
CASSLSGAQRETQYF
>TRBJ1-4|NA|TRBV2|TRBD1
TGTGCCAGCACCCTCGACAGGGGAAGAGAAAAACTGTTTTTT
CASTLDRGREKLFF
>TRBJ1-2|many|TRBV3-1|NA
TGTGCCAGCAGCCAACAATCTGGCTACACCTTC
CASSQQSGYTF
>TRBJ1-4|many|TRBV9|TRBD1
TGTGCCAGCAGCCTTAACAGGGGGCTTAATGAAAAACTGTTTTTT
CASSLNRGLNEKLFF
>TRBJ1-6|NA|TRBV2|TRBD1
TGTGCCAGCAGAAGCAGGGGGTCACCCCTCCACTTT
CASRSRGSPLHF
>TRBJ2-7|many|TRBV5-1|TRBD2
TGCGCCAGCAGCTTGGAGCTAGCGGGTTCATCCTACGAGCAGTACTTC
CASSLELAGSSYEQYF
>TRBJ1-6|many|TRBV12-3/TRBV12-4|NA
TGTGCCAGCAGGATTAGCTCCTATAGTTCACCCCTCCACTTT
CASRISSYSSPLHF
>TRBJ1-1|many|TRBV6-6|NA
TGTGCCCACGGGGCAGTGAACACTGAAGCTTTCTTT
CAHGAVNTEAFF